These T cell receptor beta chains were read from a single sample in a study of blood T cell repertoires in COVID-19. Assay used: immunoSEQ multiplex PCR; TCRdb lists only in-frame clones, some missing. The table lists 84,000 or so clones, approximately 80% of them singletons. The sample comprised peripheral blood. These receptors originate from a woman over 75 with acute or convalescent COVID-19. Both conserved end residues are part of each CDR3. A D gene is named only where the DNA matches it firmly. Only some rows state a clone size, as once, few, many or a class for expanded clones.

size: -; V: TRBV5-1; length: 15; J: TRBJ2-1; D: TRBD2; CDR3: CASSFLSGVPNEQFF; DNA: TGCGCCAGCAGCTTCCTTAGCGGGGTCCCAAATGAGCAGTTCTTC
size: -; V: TRBV19; length: 15; J: TRBJ1-2; D: -; CDR3: CASSRGGAPNYGYTF; DNA: TGTGCCAGTAGTAGGGGGGGGGCTCCAAACTATGGCTACACCTTC
size: -; V: TRBV13; length: 15; J: TRBJ1-3; D: TRBD1; CDR3: CASSNSRQGGDTIYF; DNA: TGTGCCAGCAGCAACTCCCGACAGGGCGGAGACACCATATATTTT
size: -; V: TRBV7-9; length: 15; J: TRBJ1-4; D: -; CDR3: CASSLVEGSNEKLFF; DNA: TGTGCCAGCAGCTTGGTGGAGGGTAGTAATGAAAAACTGTTTTTT
size: -; V: TRBV5-4; length: 17; J: TRBJ1-2; D: TRBD1; CDR3: CASSSPGTGPSNYGYTF; DNA: TGTGCCAGCAGCTCTCCCGGGACAGGGCCTTCGAACTATGGCTACACCTTC
size: once; V: TRBV15; length: 14; J: TRBJ2-7; D: -; CDR3: CATSRDEQYYEQYF; DNA: TGTGCCACCAGCAGAGATGAGCAATACTACGAGCAGTACTTC
size: -; V: TRBV3-1/TRBV3-2; length: 13; J: TRBJ2-3; D: -; CDR3: CASSPRGTDTQYF; DNA: TGTGCCAGCAGCCCCCGGGGCACAGATACGCAGTATTTT
size: -; V: TRBV5-1; length: 13; J: TRBJ2-1; D: -; CDR3: CASSSDTGREQFF; DNA: TGCGCCAGCAGCTCGGACACCGGAAGGGAGCAGTTCTTC
size: -; V: TRBV6-5; length: 15; J: TRBJ2-3; D: -; CDR3: CASSRGGALADTQYF; DNA: TGTGCCAGCAGCAGAGGCGGGGCCCTTGCAGATACGCAGTATTTT
size: -; V: TRBV5-1; length: 15; J: TRBJ1-4; D: TRBD1; CDR3: CASSLGDRLGEKLFF; DNA: TGCGCCAGCAGCTTGGGGGACAGGTTGGGAGAAAAACTGTTTTTT
size: -; V: TRBV6-1; length: 16; J: TRBJ2-7; D: TRBD2; CDR3: CASSVLAGGSSYEQYF; DNA: TGTGCCAGCAGTGTACTAGCGGGGGGGAGCTCCTACGAGCAGTACTTC
size: -; V: TRBV7-7; length: 16; J: TRBJ1-3; D: TRBD1; CDR3: CASSPDRTGQGNTIYF; DNA: TGTGCTAGCAGCCCTGATCGAACCGGACAGGGCAACACCATATATTTT
size: -; V: TRBV6-4; length: 15; J: TRBJ2-1; D: -; CDR3: CASSEEGSLGNEQFF; DNA: TGTGCCAGCAGTGAAGAGGGTAGCTTAGGCAATGAGCAGTTCTTC
size: -; V: TRBV3-1/TRBV3-2; length: 16; J: TRBJ1-3; D: TRBD1; CDR3: CASSPTGGLFGGTIYF; DNA: TGTGCCAGCAGCCCCACAGGGGGACTGTTCGGGGGGACCATATATTTT
size: -; V: TRBV3-1/TRBV3-2; length: 14; J: TRBJ2-5; D: TRBD2; CDR3: CASSQRGGFETQYF; DNA: TGTGCCAGCAGCCAGCGGGGGGGCTTTGAGACCCAGTACTTC
size: -; V: TRBV19; length: 15; J: TRBJ1-2; D: -; CDR3: CASSHRLGENYGYTF; DNA: TGTGCCAGTAGTCACAGGTTAGGTGAAAACTATGGCTACACCTTC
size: -; V: TRBV7-2; length: 17; J: TRBJ2-7; D: TRBD1; CDR3: CASSLEGTGYISYEQYF; DNA: TGTGCCAGCAGCTTAGAGGGGACAGGCTATATCTCCTACGAGCAGTACTTC
size: -; V: TRBV5-4; length: 14; J: TRBJ1-6; D: -; CDR3: CASSLAGDDSPLHF; DNA: TGTGCCAGCAGCTTGGCAGGGGATGATTCACCCCTCCACTTT
size: -; V: TRBV19; length: 15; J: TRBJ2-7; D: TRBD1; CDR3: CASNLRGQGIYEQYF; DNA: TGTGCCAGTAACCTACGGGGACAGGGGATTTACGAGCAGTACTTC
size: once; V: TRBV18; length: 14; J: TRBJ1-2; D: -; CDR3: CASSNGGIDYGYTF; DNA: TGTGCCAGCTCCAACGGGGGGATCGACTATGGCTACACCTTC
size: -; V: TRBV6-5; length: 15; J: TRBJ2-7; D: -; CDR3: CASLRPGTDSYEQYF; DNA: TGTGCCAGCCTACGTCCCGGGACTGACTCCTACGAGCAGTACTTC
size: -; V: TRBV7-2; length: 12; J: TRBJ2-7; D: -; CDR3: CASARLSYEQYF; DNA: TGTGCCAGCGCGCGACTTTCCTACGAGCAGTACTTC
size: -; V: TRBV29-1; length: 14; J: TRBJ2-1; D: -; CDR3: CSVGLRGARNEQFF; DNA: TGCAGCGTTGGGCTACGGGGGGCGCGAAATGAGCAGTTCTTC
size: -; V: TRBV6-5; length: 13; J: TRBJ2-7; D: TRBD1; CDR3: CASTDRGIHEQYF; DNA: TGTGCCAGCACGGACAGGGGAATCCACGAGCAGTACTTC
size: -; V: TRBV25-1; length: 14; J: TRBJ2-7; D: TRBD1; CDR3: CASSERQGPYEQYF; DNA: TGTGCCAGCAGTGAACGACAGGGACCCTACGAGCAGTACTTC
size: once; V: TRBV9; length: 14; J: TRBJ2-7; D: -; CDR3: CASSVGMSSYEQYF; DNA: TGTGCCAGCAGCGTAGGTATGAGCTCCTACGAGCAGTACTTC
size: -; V: TRBV5-6; length: 14; J: TRBJ2-7; D: -; CDR3: CASSLQVSSYEQYF; DNA: TGTGCCAGCAGCTTACAGGTGAGCTCCTACGAGCAGTACTTC
size: few; V: TRBV27; length: 15; J: TRBJ2-1; D: -; CDR3: CASSLVAVSYNEQFF; DNA: TGTGCCAGCAGTTTAGTTGCAGTCTCCTACAATGAGCAGTTCTTC
size: once; V: TRBV4-3; length: 14; J: TRBJ1-2; D: -; CDR3: CASSPKDTYYGYTF; DNA: TGCGCCAGCAGCCCCAAAGACACATACTATGGCTACACCTTC
size: -; V: TRBV19; length: 13; J: TRBJ1-6; D: -; CDR3: CASRRREKSPLHF; DNA: TGTGCCAGTAGGAGGAGGGAAAAATCACCCCTCCACTTT
size: -; V: TRBV5-6; length: 13; J: TRBJ2-5; D: -; CDR3: CASSQGISETQYF; DNA: TGTGCCAGCAGCCAGGGGATATCCGAGACCCAGTACTTC
size: once; V: TRBV11-2; length: 15; J: TRBJ1-2; D: -; CDR3: CASSLGGASNYGYTF; DNA: TGTGCCAGCAGCTTAGGAGGCGCCAGTAACTATGGCTACACCTTC
size: -; V: TRBV6-1; length: 15; J: TRBJ1-2; D: -; CDR3: CASSEATGNNYGYTF; DNA: TGTGCCAGCAGTGAAGCTACAGGGAATAACTATGGCTACACCTTC
size: -; V: TRBV28; length: 11; J: TRBJ1-2; D: -; CDR3: CASSRNTRYTF; DNA: TGTGCCAGCAGCAGGAACACCCGCTACACCTTC
size: -; V: TRBV11-3; length: 15; J: TRBJ2-1; D: TRBD1; CDR3: CASRTTGQGHNEQFF; DNA: TGTGCCAGCAGGACTACGGGACAGGGACACAATGAGCAGTTCTTC
size: once; V: TRBV5-6; length: 17; J: TRBJ2-5; D: -; CDR3: CASSGRRQEPIQETQYF; DNA: TGTGCCAGCAGCGGCCGCCGACAGGAGCCTATACAAGAGACCCAGTACTTC
size: few; V: TRBV28; length: 14; J: TRBJ2-3; D: TRBD1; CDR3: CASRRTGSVDTQYF; DNA: TGTGCCAGCAGACGGACAGGGTCGGTAGATACGCAGTATTTT
size: -; V: TRBV7-9; length: 13; J: TRBJ1-5; D: -; CDR3: CASSLDRDQPQHF; DNA: TGTGCCAGCAGCTTAGACAGGGATCAGCCCCAGCATTTT
size: -; V: TRBV7-8; length: 16; J: TRBJ1-2; D: -; CDR3: CASSSRTERETYGYTF; DNA: TGTGCCAGCAGCTCCCGGACAGAGAGGGAGACTTATGGCTACACCTTC
size: -; V: TRBV11-3; length: 14; J: TRBJ1-1; D: TRBD1; CDR3: CASSLYRGGTEAFF; DNA: TGTGCCAGCAGCCTATACAGGGGCGGCACTGAAGCTTTCTTT
size: -; V: TRBV6-5; length: 16; J: TRBJ2-3; D: TRBD1; CDR3: CASSYGTGGLGDTQYF; DNA: TGTGCCAGCAGTTACGGGACAGGGGGCTTGGGAGATACGCAGTATTTT
size: -; V: TRBV2; length: 14; J: TRBJ1-1; D: TRBD1; CDR3: CASSVHRGNTEAFF; DNA: TGTGCCAGCAGCGTTCACAGGGGGAACACTGAAGCTTTCTTT
size: -; V: TRBV27; length: 13; J: TRBJ2-3; D: -; CDR3: CASSPLEGVTQYF; DNA: TGTGCCAGCAGTCCCTTAGAGGGCGTTACGCAGTATTTT
size: -; V: TRBV4-3; length: 15; J: TRBJ1-2; D: -; CDR3: CASSQDSQGRVGYTF; DNA: TGCGCCAGCAGCCAAGATTCACAGGGACGCGTTGGCTACACCTTC
size: -; V: TRBV9; length: 14; J: TRBJ1-2; D: TRBD1; CDR3: CASSEDRGLRGYTF; DNA: TGTGCCAGCAGCGAGGACAGGGGGCTGAGAGGCTACACCTTC
size: -; V: TRBV4-1; length: 14; J: TRBJ2-1; D: -; CDR3: CASSQTTLYNEQFF; DNA: TGCGCCAGCAGCCAAACAACCTTGTACAATGAGCAGTTCTTC
size: -; V: TRBV7-3; length: 15; J: TRBJ2-2; D: TRBD2; CDR3: CASSQLAGGPWELFF; DNA: TGTGCCAGCAGCCAACTAGCGGGGGGGCCCTGGGAGCTGTTTTTT
size: -; V: TRBV5-6; length: 15; J: TRBJ1-1; D: -; CDR3: CASSGNQGWDTEAFF; DNA: TGTGCCAGCAGCGGGAACCAGGGATGGGACACTGAAGCTTTCTTT
size: -; V: TRBV5-4; length: 19; J: TRBJ1-1; D: -; CDR3: CASTDPRGALRALNTEAFF; DNA: TGTGCCAGCACCGATCCTCGGGGGGCCCTTCGGGCATTGAACACTGAAGCTTTCTTT
size: -; V: TRBV7-3; length: 15; J: TRBJ2-5; D: -; CDR3: CASSSSGLTQETQYF; DNA: TGTGCCAGCAGCTCCTCGGGACTTACCCAAGAGACCCAGTACTTC
size: -; V: TRBV7-2; length: 19; J: TRBJ2-1; D: TRBD2; CDR3: CASSLAGLSNYQRGDEQFF; DNA: TGTGCCAGCAGCTTAGCGGGGCTATCTAATTATCAGCGGGGGGATGAGCAGTTCTTC
size: -; V: TRBV12-5; length: 17; J: TRBJ2-7; D: TRBD1; CDR3: CASGLVVLGTGTYEQYF; DNA: TGTGCTAGTGGTTTGGTAGTCTTGGGGACAGGAACCTACGAGCAGTACTTC
size: -; V: TRBV7-9; length: 16; J: TRBJ1-5; D: -; CDR3: CASSPPGTRSNQPQHF; DNA: TGTGCCAGCAGCCCTCCCGGGACAAGAAGCAATCAGCCCCAGCATTTT
size: -; V: TRBV6-2/TRBV6-3; length: 14; J: TRBJ1-4; D: TRBD1; CDR3: CASSPGTGGEKLFF; DNA: TGTGCCAGCAGCCCCGGGACAGGGGGTGAAAAACTGTTTTTT
size: -; V: TRBV5-6; length: 14; J: TRBJ1-2; D: TRBD1; CDR3: CASSSGGQAYGYTF; DNA: TGTGCCAGCAGCTCGGGGGGACAGGCCTATGGCTACACCTTC
size: -; V: TRBV19; length: 18; J: TRBJ2-5; D: TRBD2; CDR3: CASSMKIAGLRMVETQYF; DNA: TGTGCCAGTAGTATGAAGATAGCGGGGTTGAGGATGGTGGAGACCCAGTACTTC
size: few; V: TRBV27; length: 16; J: TRBJ2-1; D: -; CDR3: CASTREGGRGFNEQFF; DNA: TGTGCCAGCACCAGGGAGGGGGGGCGCGGATTCAATGAGCAGTTCTTC
size: -; V: TRBV28; length: 14; J: TRBJ1-3; D: -; CDR3: CASSLGRGGNTIYF; DNA: TGTGCCAGCAGCCTCGGCAGGGGTGGAAACACCATATATTTT
size: -; V: TRBV28; length: 14; J: TRBJ1-4; D: TRBD1; CDR3: CASSRQGTNEKLFF; DNA: TGTGCCAGCAGTCGACAGGGGACTAATGAAAAACTGTTTTTT
size: -; V: TRBV7-9; length: 15; J: TRBJ1-2; D: -; CDR3: CASSSPDRLTYGYTF; DNA: TGTGCCAGCAGCTCCCCTGACAGGCTGACCTATGGCTACACCTTC